The 25 T cell receptor beta chains below were found in one sample sequenced in a study of molecular identifiers for immune sequencing clone quantification (dated by TCRdb to 2016 to 2019). The method was PCR. Sequencer: NextSeq 500. TCRdb redid the processing of the public reads, applying fastp at Q25 and MiXCR, and retained in-frame beta chains. Rows matching on CDR3 protein sequence are summarized as one entry with the most common DNA and genes. The sample has 100,000 or so distinct CDR3 sequences on record, over 30% of them singletons. Clones ranked in the top ten supply 4% to 4.5% of the sample. Specimen: naive CD8+ T cells from blood, with Jurkat cell RNA spiked in. Interpreted using the paper, the cell subset or site label stands for: FACS-sorted CD8+CD4-CCR7+CD45RA+ naive T cells. These receptors originate from a human donor in good health. Some libraries in this study had Jurkat cell RNA spiked in.

J is TRBJ2-7 and V is TRBV20-1, with TRBD2 matching 11 bases. Trimming took 3 bases from V and 4 from J; bases not matched to a gene: 5. Germline CDR1 and CDR2: DFQATT and SNEGSKA (reference sequence). The CDR3 is 14 residues long. CDR3 nucleotide sequence: TGCAGTGCTAGGATTAGGACTAGCGGGTACGAGCAGTACTTC. Encoded protein: CSARIRTSGYEQYF.

As for this clonotype: Here the CDR3 omits its conserved ending phenylalanine or tryptophan, so a read error is the likely source. It is unclear where the CDR3 begins or ends on the DNA, so no DNA is shown, and the CDR3 is as TCRdb lists it. The chain carries TRBV6-2 or TRBV6-3 and TRBJ1-3; TRBD1 is the table's D call and was not checked against the DNA. CDR1 MNHEY and CDR2 SVGEGT come from the germline V gene. Inclusive of both ends, the CDR3 amounts to 14 amino acids. CDR3 amino acids: CASSPTGRGTIGET.

This clonotype has a handful of counts. The chain carries TRBV5-1 and TRBJ2-5, with D unclear. This CDR3 has 16 amino acids. Trimming cost V 0 bases and J 2 bases, with 14 bases left between them. The germline gives CDR1 SGHRS, CDR2 YFSETQ. CDR3 sequence (DNA): TGCGCCAGCAGCTTGGCCTATCCTAACAAGCAAGAGACCCAGTACTTC. Its protein product is CASSLAYPNKQETQYF.

Only a few counts were recorded for this clonotype. The chain links TRBV12-3 or TRBV12-4 to TRBJ2-7; the match to TRBD1 covers 9 bases. V gave up 6 bases and J gave up 3 bases; unmatched junction bases: 9. The CDR3 is 15 amino acids. The CDR3 protein is CASRPNTGQGYEQYF. The CDR3, as DNA: TGTGCCAGCAGGCCCAATACGGGACAGGGCTACGAGCAGTACTTC.

This sequence joins TRBV11-2 and TRBJ2-1, with TRBD2 matching over 10 bases. This CDR3 is built from 16 residues. Germline values: CDR1 SGHAT, CDR2 FQNNGV. J gave up 6 bases and V 1 base, and 6 bases lay outside the gene matches. CDR3 in amino acids: CASSLVLAGARNEQFF. The CDR3 bases are TGTGCCAGCAGCTTAGTGCTAGCGGGAGCACGCAATGAGCAGTTCTTC.

This clonotype was detected a few times. This chain links TRBV3-1 with TRBJ2-7, with unresolved D. Germline V gene sequence: CDR1 LGHDT, CDR2 YNNKEL (reference sequence). V was trimmed by 3 bases and J by 1 base, leaving 10 bases between them. The CDR3 runs 14 residues. DNA of the CDR3: TGTGCCAGCAGCCACGACACTCCGTCCTACGAGCAGTACTTC. Protein: CASSHDTPSYEQYF.

With respect to this clonotype: A read error may produce the germline difference seen at one junction end. The V and J genes are TRBV28 and TRBJ1-5; TRBD1 is a possible D gene (6 bases). The germline V gene has CDR1 MDHEN and CDR2 SYDVKM. The CDR3 is 14 residues long. The CDR3 sequence is CASSFLTGSQPPHF. CDR3 DNA: TGTGCCAGCAGTTTCCTTACAGGGAGCCAGCCCCCGCATTTT. Drawing the rest from reference TRBV28 and TRBJ1-5, the complete variable domain is DVKVTQSSRYLVKRTGEKVFLECVQDMDHENMFWYRQDPGLGLRLIYFSYDVKMKEKGDIPEGYSVSREKKERFSLILESASTNQTSMYLCASSFLTGSQPPHFGDGTRLSIL.

This sequence joins TRBV27 and TRBJ2-7; D is tentatively TRBD1 or TRBD2 (5 bases each). The V and J ends lost 2 bases and 3 bases respectively, with 11 bases between them. CDR1 is MNHEY and CDR2 is SMNVEV in the germline V gene (reference sequence). This CDR3 is built from 14 residues. CDR3: CASSLGGPSYEQYF. The CDR3 bases are TGTGCCAGCAGTTTAGGGGGACCCAGCTACGAGCAGTACTTC.

The chain joins TRBV9 to TRBJ2-7, with TRBD2 matching over 10 bases. This CDR3 is built from 15 residues. Germline assignment: CDR1 SGDLS and CDR2 YYNGEE. Trimming at V came to 4 bases and at J to 2 bases, leaving 6 bases not matched to a gene. The CDR3 coding sequence is TGTGCCAGCAGCCCGCGGACTAGCGGCCCCTACGAGCAGTACTTC. Translation: CASSPRTSGPYEQYF.

J is TRBJ2-2 and V is TRBV28; possibly TRBD2 for D (6 bases). CDR3 length equals 15 residues. Germline assignment: CDR1 MDHEN and CDR2 SYDVKM. V was clipped by 6 bases and J by 6 bases, with 17 bases between them. CDR3 amino acids: CASRISSGGAGELFF. CDR3 coding DNA: TGTGCCAGCAGAATCTCCTCCGGGGGAGCCGGGGAGCTGTTTTTT. Full variable domain (outside the CDR3, taken from reference TRBV28 and TRBJ2-2): DVKVTQSSRYLVKRTGEKVFLECVQDMDHENMFWYRQDPGLGLRLIYFSYDVKMKEKGDIPEGYSVSREKKERFSLILESASTNQTSMYLCASRISSGGAGELFFGEGSRLTVL.

This clonotype came up once. At one end, the junction sequence differs from germline, possibly due to a read error. The chain carries TRBV6-1 and TRBJ2-2, with a possible D match to TRBD2 (6 bases). CDR3 length: 16 residues. Germline CDR1 reads MNHNS; CDR2 reads SASEGT. The CDR3 spells CASGDWASEVTGELFF. In nucleotides, the CDR3 is TGTGCCAGCGGTGATTGGGCTAGCGAAGTCACCGGGGAGCTGTTTTTT.

V usage is TRBV6-5 and J usage is TRBJ2-7, with 7 bases identical to TRBD1. The V gene's germline CDR1 is MNHEY and CDR2 SVGAGI. Losses at the gene ends were 5 bases for V and 0 bases for J; bases not matched to a gene: 7. The CDR3 is 15 residues long. DNA of the CDR3: TGTGCCAGCAGTCCGGGACAGTTTAGCTCCTACGAGCAGTACTTC. This gives the protein CASSPGQFSSYEQYF.

Worth noting for this clonotype: Given a much more abundant clone one base away, this may be a read error. The genes are TRBV20-1 and TRBJ2-3; D is perhaps TRBD1 (5 bases). CDR1 and CDR2 (germline): DFQATT, SNEGSKA (reference sequence). The CDR3 covers 12 residues. The CDR3 DNA reads TGCAGTGCTAGAGAGAGAACAGGTACGCAGTATTTT. This translates into CSARERTGTQYF.

Comment on this clonotype: This sequence may be a read error, since a much larger clone differs from it by one base. The conserved phenylalanine or tryptophan is not found at the CDR3 terminus, so this likely reflects a read error. This chain uses TRBV5-1 with TRBJ2-5, with D possibly TRBD2 on 6 matching bases. Germline lookup yields CDR1 SGHRS and CDR2 YFSETQ. This CDR3 contains 13 residues. The ends were cut back, 6 bases at V and 1 base at J, with 10 bases in the middle. In nucleotides, the CDR3 is TGCGCCAGCAAACCACTAGCCCAAGAGACCCAGTACATC. Residues: CASKPLAQETQYI.

Note on this clonotype: A much larger clone lies one base from this, so it may be a read error. The V call is TRBV5-3, the J call TRBJ1-1; 8 bases are a match to TRBD1. TRBV5-3 is marked as an open reading frame, function uncertain. The CDR3 contains 14 residues. The chain's CDR3 is CASSSWTGNTDAFF. The CDR3 coding sequence is TGTGCCAGCAGCTCGTGGACAGGGAACACTGATGCTTTCTTT.

This clonotype appeared a few times. The chain is built from TRBV7-9 and TRBJ2-1, with TRBD2 matching 7 bases. Trimming at V came to 6 bases and at J to 8 bases, leaving 10 bases not matched to a gene. The CDR3 extends over 14 amino acids. Germline CDR1 and CDR2: SEHNR and FQNEAQ (reference sequence). In DNA form, the CDR3 reads TGTGCCAGCAGAGCGGGGTTAGGTATCGATGAGCAGTTCTTC. The encoded protein is CASRAGLGIDEQFF.

This clonotype was counted at least ten times. V gene TRBV7-6 combines with J gene TRBJ2-6; D unresolved. V was pared by 3 bases and J by 4 bases, with 7 bases between. CDR3 length equals 14 residues. The germline gives CDR1 SGHVS, CDR2 FNYEAQ. The CDR3 region is CASSLSAGANVLTF. The CDR3 DNA reads TGTGCCAGCAGCTTGTCGGCAGGGGCCAACGTCCTGACTTTC.

With regard to this clonotype: One end of the junction is discordant with germline, which a read error may explain. This rearrangement joins TRBV18 to TRBJ2-2; tentative D call: TRBD2 (5 bases). The CDR3 is 15 residues long. The V gene's germline CDR1 is KGHSH and CDR2 LQKENI. CDR3 sequence (DNA): TGTGCCAGCTCACCACCGGCGGATCACACCGGGGAGCGGTTTTTT. Translated, it gives CASSPPADHTGERFF.

About this clonotype itself: A much larger clone lies one base from this, so it may be a read error. V gene TRBV5-3 combines with J gene TRBJ2-7; maybe TRBD2 (6 bases). TRBV5-3 is an open reading frame whose function is uncertain. CDR3 length: 11 residues. The CDR3 region has the DNA TGTGCCAGCAGCGACGGGACTGAGCAGCACTTC. Translating gives CASSDGTEQHF.

At least ten counts were recorded for this clonotype. A junction end diverges from the germline sequence, so it may reflect a read error. The chain combines TRBV6-6 with TRBJ2-5; TRBD2 is a possible D gene (6 bases). Germline CDR1 MNHNY, CDR2 SVGAGI (reference sequence). The CDR3 consists of 11 residues. The CDR3 DNA reads as TGTGCCAGCAGCTTAACCGGGAGCCCAGACTTC. Amino acid sequence: CASSLTGSPDF.

Of note for this clonotype: At one of its ends the junction is not consistent with the germline gene, which may arise from a read error. The chain is built from TRBV19 and TRBJ1-4; D is perhaps TRBD1 (5 bases). The CDR3 is 15 amino acids. Germline CDR1 LNHDA, CDR2 SQIVND (reference sequence). CDR3 sequence: CASSTPDRSNEKLFF. CDR3 DNA: TGTGCCAGTAGTACCCCAGACAGAAGTAATGAAAAACTGTTTTTC.

Remarks on this clonotype: The CDR3 carries no conserved terminal phenylalanine or tryptophan, so it likely arises from a read error. The V call is TRBV12-3 or TRBV12-4, the J call TRBJ2-7; a weak D match, TRBD1 (5 bases). V was trimmed by 5 bases and J by 1 base, leaving 6 bases between them. This CDR3 spans 12 amino acids. The DNA of the CDR3 is TGTGCCAGCAGTAGACAGTCCTACGAGCAGTACTAC. Its protein is CASSRQSYEQYY.

In regard to this clonotype: This may come from a read error, since a much larger clone is one base off. J is TRBJ2-3 and V is TRBV5-6; D gene uncertain. The CDR3 is 13 amino acids. Per the germline V gene, CDR1 is SGHDT and CDR2 is YYEEEE. Written as DNA, the CDR3 is TGTTCCAGCAGCTTGGTCGATCAAGATACGCAGTATTTT. Its translation is CSSSLVDQDTQYF.

The chain joins TRBV6-5 to TRBJ1-1; D is uncertain. Germline CDR1 and CDR2: MNHEY and SVGAGI. This CDR3 has 18 amino acids. With 0 bases removed from V and 4 bases from J, the gap between germline ends came to 21 bases. CDR3 nucleotides: TGTGCCAGCAGTTACTCGATCGGACTCCTAGATCCGACCACTGAAGCTTTCTTT. This translates into CASSYSIGLLDPTTEAFF.

The CDR3: CAISWGGSLYF. The CDR3 coding sequence is TGTGCCATCAGTTGGGGTGGGAGCCTGTATTTT. V gene TRBV10-3 combines with J gene TRBJ2-3; D is possibly TRBD2 (5 bases). Germline V CDR1 and CDR2: ENHRY, SYGVKD. The CDR3 spans 11 residues. Trimming took 5 bases from V and 14 from J, leaving 14 bases between them.